The 9 T cell receptor beta chains given below trace back to one sample, sequenced in a study of identical twins. In TCRdb, the 5' RACE reads were re-called with MiXCR into one record per CDR3 protein. The sample lists around 290,000 distinct CDR3 sequences; more than 8% were seen once. This same sample was also part of a study on yellow fever vaccine responses in identical twins.

The sequenced sample consisted of CD8+ T cells sorted from blood. These receptors were obtained from a woman under 30 in good health.

This clonotype was found a few times. The chain joins TRBV27 to TRBJ2-3, with TRBD2 matching over 7 bases. Germline lookup yields CDR1 MNHEY and CDR2 SMNVEV (reference sequence). V shed 3 bases and J 5 bases; nucleotides not matched to a gene: 5. The CDR3 consists of 14 residues. The CDR3 DNA is TGTGCCAGCAGTTTTACGGGGGGTGTAGATACGCAGTATTTT. Protein sequence: CASSFTGGVDTQYF.

This clonotype was seen a few times. The J gene is TRBJ2-3, the V gene TRBV4-3, with 16 nucleotides matching TRBD2. The J segment lost 1 base and the V segment lost 0 bases, leaving 7 bases of the junction unmatched. The CDR3 is 20 residues long. Germline assignment: CDR1 LGHNA and CDR2 YSLEER. CDR3 nucleotide sequence: TGCGCCAGCAGCCAAGATCCCCTGGGACTAGCGGGAGGGCGCACAGATACGCAGTATTTT. This sequence encodes CASSQDPLGLAGGRTDTQYF.

In this sample, this clonotype turned up a few times. This chain links TRBV7-9 with TRBJ2-1; no firm D call. Trimming stripped 4 bases from V and 11 bases from J, with 9 bases between. This CDR3 contains 11 residues. CDR1 and CDR2 from the germline V gene are SEHNR and FQNEAQ (reference sequence). CDR3 bases: TGTGCCAGCAGCTGGGAACAGAAGCAGTTCTTC. Amino acid sequence: CASSWEQKQFF. Combining the CDR3 with reference TRBV7-9 and TRBJ2-1 gives the whole variable domain DTGVSQNPRHKITKRGQNVTFRCDPISEHNRLYWYRQTLGQGPEFLTYFQNEAQLEKSRLLSDRFSAERPKGSFSTLEIQRTEQGDSAMYLCASSWEQKQFFGPGTRLTVL.

Turning to this clonotype: Germline is not matched at one junction end, which may reflect a read error. The chain links TRBV7-2 to TRBJ2-7; no clear D gene. Germline lookup yields CDR1 SGHTA and CDR2 FQGNSA. This CDR3 contains 11 residues. The CDR3 here is CASSYLGDSKF. In nucleotides, the CDR3 is TGTGCCAGCAGCTATCTTGGTGACTCCAAGTTC.

Only one count was recorded for this clonotype. A much larger clone differs from this one at a single base, so this may be a read error. The CDR3 DNA is TGTGCCAGCAGTGACCGGGAGAGTGAGCAGTTCTTC. It translates to CASSDRESEQFF. V gene TRBV6-4 combines with J gene TRBJ2-1; a possible D gene is TRBD2 (6 bases). The V end was cut by 2 bases, the J end by 9 bases, with 8 bases between. The CDR3 is made up of 12 amino acids. In germline, CDR1 is MRHNA, CDR2 SNTAGT.

V gene TRBV19 combines with J gene TRBJ2-1, with 7 bases identical to TRBD2. Germline V gene lookup returns CDR1 LNHDA and CDR2 SQIVND (reference sequence). The CDR3 is made up of 14 amino acids. Trimming took 6 bases from V and 5 from J; bases not matched to a gene: 7. Here the CDR3 DNA reads TGTGCCAGTAGCCGATCTAGCGGCGACAATGAGCAGTTCTTC. Translation gives CASSRSSGDNEQFF. The variable domain in full, with the rest retrieved from reference TRBV19 and TRBJ2-1, is DGGITQSPKYLFRKEGQNVTLSCEQNLNHDAMYWYRQDPGQGLRLIYYSQIVNDFQKGDIAEGYSVSREKKESFPLTVTSAQKNPTAFYLCASSRSSGDNEQFFGPGTRLTVL.

Ten or more counts support this clonotype. The genes are TRBV12-3 or TRBV12-4 and TRBJ2-7, with 9 bases matching TRBD2. The V and J ends lost 7 bases and 7 bases, in that order; junction bases with no gene match: 11. There are 14 residues in the CDR3. CDR3 in amino acids: CASNEGSGSGEQYF. The CDR3 DNA follows: TGTGCCAGCAATGAAGGTAGCGGGAGTGGAGAGCAGTACTTC.

The CDR3 spells CSARLPGQGFEEQYF. As DNA, the CDR3 is TGCAGTGCTAGACTACCGGGACAGGGGTTTGAGGAGCAGTACTTC. This chain uses TRBV20-1 with TRBJ2-7, with 10 bases matching TRBD1. Germline V gene lookup returns CDR1 DFQATT and CDR2 SNEGSKA (reference sequence). The junction had 11 bases not matched to a gene; V was cut back by 2 bases and J by 7 bases. The CDR3 consists of 15 residues.

This clonotype was picked up a small number of times. The chain is built from TRBV11-2 and TRBJ2-1, with TRBD2 matching over 9 bases. The CDR3 spans 16 residues. Germline CDR1 and CDR2: SGHAT and FQNNGV. The J segment lost 9 bases and the V segment lost 5 bases, leaving 14 bases of the junction unmatched. This chain's CDR3 is CASSPRGSGSAGEQFF. CDR3 DNA sequence: TGTGCCAGCAGCCCTCGAGGTAGCGGGAGTGCGGGTGAGCAGTTCTTC.